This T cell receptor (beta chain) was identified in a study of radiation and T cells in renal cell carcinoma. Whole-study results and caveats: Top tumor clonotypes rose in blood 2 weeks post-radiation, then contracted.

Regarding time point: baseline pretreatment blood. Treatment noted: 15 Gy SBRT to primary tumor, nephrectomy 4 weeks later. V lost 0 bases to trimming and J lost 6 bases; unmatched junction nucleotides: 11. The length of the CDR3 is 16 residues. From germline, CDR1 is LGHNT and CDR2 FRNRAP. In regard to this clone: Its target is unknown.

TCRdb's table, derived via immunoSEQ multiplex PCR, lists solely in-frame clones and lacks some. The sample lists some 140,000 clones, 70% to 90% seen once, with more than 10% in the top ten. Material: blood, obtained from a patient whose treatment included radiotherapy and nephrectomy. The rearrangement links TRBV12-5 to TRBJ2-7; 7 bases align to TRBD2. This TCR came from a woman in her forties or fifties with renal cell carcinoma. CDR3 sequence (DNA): TGTGCTAGTGGTTTGGTACGCCCAGTGGGGGGGATCGAGCAGTACTTC. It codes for CASGLVRPVGGIEQYF.